This T cell receptor (beta chain) is drawn from a study of blood T cell repertoires in COVID-19. Study-wide context: Whether acute or convalescent, the COVID-19 samples came from the United States, Italy and Spain. T cells, B-cell-depleted T cells, or PBMCs supplied cDNA or gDNA.

The table lists this clone with a few counts. Original handling: The authors estimated nucleated cell counts from reference gene primer amplification. Generated by immunoSEQ multiplex PCR, the TCRdb table keeps only in-frame clones and is missing some. That table is the source of V, J and clone size, and D and trimming were worked out from the DNA. Among hundreds of thousands of clones, roughly 84% were seen once, and the ten largest hold 3% to 4%. Germline V gives CDR1 SGHRS, CDR2 YFSETQ. The CDR3 length is 14 residues. V lost 6 bases to trimming and J lost 1 base, with 13 bases between them. The receptor's source is a middle-aged woman with active or convalescent COVID-19. Sequenced input: peripheral blood. V is TRBV5-1 and J is TRBJ1-1; D uncertain. The CDR3 DNA follows: TGCGCCAGCAAGGGAGCGGTAGCGAACACTGAAGCTTTCTTT. It is translated as CASKGAVANTEAFF.